These 6 T cell receptor beta chains came from one sample sequenced in a study of TIL therapy for anti-PD-1-resistant metastatic lung cancer (dated by TCRdb to about 2021). In light of the paper, this sample's time point label describes: pre-treatment sample, taken before nivolumab and TIL therapy. Excised metastases, mostly pleural nodules or supraclavicular lymph nodes, were used as baseline tumor samples and were taken from the same resection from which TIL were grown. Using bias-controlled multiplex PCR with the immunoSEQ v3 hsTCRB kit, the TCR beta CDR3 regions were amplified from genomic DNA. In TCRdb, the immuneACCESS table is reduced to in-frame sequences with V and J assigned. These tables do not hold every clone; where another copy was compared, an unresolved V gene accounts for under half, and the others remain unexplained. The sample profile shows 10,000 to 15,000 clones; roughly 63% of them were found once. Of the sample, more than 6.5% falls within the top ten clones.

The sample consisted of tumor tissue, taken at baseline. Receptors were obtained from a person between 30 and 80 years old with non-small cell lung cancer.

The V and J genes are TRBV12-5 and TRBJ2-3; the match to TRBD2 covers 7 bases. CDR1 is LGHNT and CDR2 is FRNRAP in the germline V gene. Trimming at V came to 6 bases and at J to 7 bases, leaving 7 bases not matched to a gene. This CDR3 is 13 amino acids long. The CDR3 DNA reads as TGTGCTAGTGGCATTGGGGGGGTGAATACGCAGTATTTT. This codes for CASGIGGVNTQYF. Full variable domain (remainder filled in from reference TRBV12-5 and TRBJ2-3): DARVTQTPRHKVTEMGQEVTMRCQPILGHNTVFWYRQTMMQGLELLAYFRNRAPLDDSGMPKDRFSAEMPDATLATLKIQPSEPRDSAVYFCASGIGGVNTQYFGPGTRLTVL.

The chain links TRBV4-2 to TRBJ2-3; 8 bases match TRBD2. Germline lookup yields CDR1 LGHNA and CDR2 YNFKEQ. The CDR3 totals 17 residues. With 0 bases clipped from V and 3 bases from J, the junction kept 8 bases outside the gene matches. Here the CDR3 DNA reads TGTGCCAGCAGCCAAGAACAGCGGGAGAGCGGGACAGATACGCAGTATTTT. It yields the protein CASSQEQRESGTDTQYF.

The V gene is TRBV5-5, the J gene TRBJ1-5, with D possibly matching TRBD1 (5 bases). V lost 5 bases and J 0 bases, leaving 18 bases between the germline ends. Germline loops: CDR1 SGHKS, CDR2 YYEKEE (reference sequence). The CDR3 is made up of 17 amino acids. The CDR3 is CASSPTGLALSNQPQHF. The CDR3 DNA follows: TGTGCCAGCAGTCCTACAGGTCTCGCCCTTAGCAATCAGCCCCAGCATTTT.

The chain joins TRBV28 to TRBJ1-1, with TRBD1 matching over 7 bases. Trimming at V came to 5 bases and at J to 4 bases, leaving 7 bases not matched to a gene. The CDR3 totals 14 residues. CDR1 is MDHEN, CDR2 SYDVKM, per germline. The CDR3 nucleotides are TGTGCCAGCAGTAGACAGGGAATCGGCACTGAAGCTTTCTTT. Translation gives CASSRQGIGTEAFF. The full variable domain, rest sourced from reference TRBV28 and TRBJ1-1, is DVKVTQSSRYLVKRTGEKVFLECVQDMDHENMFWYRQDPGLGLRLIYFSYDVKMKEKGDIPEGYSVSREKKERFSLILESASTNQTSMYLCASSRQGIGTEAFFGQGTRLTVV.

The rearrangement links TRBV10-3 to TRBJ1-2; D remains unclear. The CDR3 spans 15 residues. Trimming shortened V by 5 bases and J by 4 bases, and 17 bases separated the two germline ends. Germline lookup yields CDR1 ENHRY and CDR2 SYGVKD. The CDR3: CAISSGFGSGYGYTF. The CDR3 DNA reads TGTGCCATCAGTTCGGGGTTCGGTTCCGGCTATGGCTACACCTTC.

V usage is TRBV30 and J usage is TRBJ2-7, with D possibly being TRBD1 (5 bases). Trimming pared 3 bases from V and 4 bases from J, leaving 13 bases between. This CDR3 has 13 residues. CDR1 is GTSNPN, CDR2 SVGIG, per germline (reference sequence). DNA of the CDR3: TGTGCCTGGAGGAGAACAGGCTTTTACGAGCAGTACTTC. Residues: CAWRRTGFYEQYF.